The TCR beta chain under discussion was sequenced for a study of Ad26.COV2.S vaccination and SARS-CoV-2 variants. About the research overall: Enrolled in COV1001, the donor was in the Ad26.COV2.S trial arm, which received the vaccine. General study results and limits: Researchers reported similar non-spike TCR breadth in vaccine and placebo recipients. Those who received the vaccine showed greater spike-specific TCR breadth than those given placebo.

In the case of this clone: Its cognate antigen is unknown.

Trimming took 3 bases from V and 5 from J, leaving 11 bases between them. CDR3 length: 14 residues. The germline CDR1 and CDR2 sequences are SGHTA and FQGNSA. Profiling relied on immunoSEQ multiplex PCR, and the TCRdb table lists in-frame clones only, not all of them. Here the sample spans roughly 400,000 clones, about 90% being singletons. The sample's treatment: around 19 received Ad26.COV2.S at low or high dose, single or two shots; several received placebo; per-sample allocation not given. Sampling occurred on day 63 after the first vaccine or placebo injection. This specimen consisted of peripheral blood, obtained in a trial of Ad26.COV2.S vaccine versus placebo. V gene TRBV7-2 combines with J gene TRBJ1-5; D remains ambiguous. This sequence was found in a person between 18 and 59 years old who received the Ad26.COV2.S COVID-19 vaccine or a placebo. The chain's CDR3 is CASSLWVGDQPQHF. CDR3 bases: TGTGCCAGCAGCTTGTGGGTAGGAGATCAGCCCCAGCATTTT.